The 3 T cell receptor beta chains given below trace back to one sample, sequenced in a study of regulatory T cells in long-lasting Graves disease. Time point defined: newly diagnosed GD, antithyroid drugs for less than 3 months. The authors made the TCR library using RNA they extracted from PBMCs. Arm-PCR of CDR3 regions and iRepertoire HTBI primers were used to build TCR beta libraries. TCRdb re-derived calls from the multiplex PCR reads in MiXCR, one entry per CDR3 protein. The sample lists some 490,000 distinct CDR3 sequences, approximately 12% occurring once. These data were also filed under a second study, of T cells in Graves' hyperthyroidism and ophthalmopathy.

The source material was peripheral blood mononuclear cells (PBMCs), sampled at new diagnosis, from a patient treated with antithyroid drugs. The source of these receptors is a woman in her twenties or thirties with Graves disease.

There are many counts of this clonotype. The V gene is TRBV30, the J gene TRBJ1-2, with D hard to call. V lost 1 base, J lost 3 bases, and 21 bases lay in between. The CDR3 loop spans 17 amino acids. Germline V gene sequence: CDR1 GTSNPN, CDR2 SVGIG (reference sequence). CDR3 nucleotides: TGTGCCTGGAGTGATCGAATGGGCCCCCGGGCGCACTATGGCTACACCTTC. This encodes CAWSDRMGPRAHYGYTF.

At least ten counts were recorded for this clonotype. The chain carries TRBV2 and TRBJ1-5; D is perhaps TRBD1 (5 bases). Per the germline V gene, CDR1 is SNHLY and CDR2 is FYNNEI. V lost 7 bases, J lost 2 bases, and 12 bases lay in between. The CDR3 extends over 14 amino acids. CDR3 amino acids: CASKRGTGNQPQHF. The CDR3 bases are TGTGCCAGCAAGAGGGGTACGGGCAATCAGCCCCAGCATTTT.

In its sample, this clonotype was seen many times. The CDR3 reads CASRLRPGVRGTDTQYF. The CDR3 DNA follows: TGTGCCAGCAGACTGAGACCGGGAGTGCGAGGCACAGATACGCAGTATTTT. The chain combines TRBV6-1 with TRBJ2-3, with D tentatively TRBD2 (6 bases). This CDR3 spans 17 amino acids. CDR1 MNHNS and CDR2 SASEGT come from the germline V gene. V was clipped by 6 bases and J by 1 base, with 20 bases between them.